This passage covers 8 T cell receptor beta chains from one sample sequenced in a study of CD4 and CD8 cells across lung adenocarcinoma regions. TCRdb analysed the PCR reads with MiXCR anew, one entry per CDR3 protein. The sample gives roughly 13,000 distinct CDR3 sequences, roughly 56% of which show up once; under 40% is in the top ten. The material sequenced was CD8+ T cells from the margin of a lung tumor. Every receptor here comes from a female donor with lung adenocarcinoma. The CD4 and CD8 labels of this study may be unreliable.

The CDR3 loop is CASSIEQGNEQFF. DNA for the CDR3: TGTGCCAGCAGTATAGAGCAGGGCAATGAGCAGTTCTTC. The V call is TRBV6-1, the J call TRBJ2-1; D might be TRBD1 (5 bases). V gave up 5 bases and J gave up 6 bases, with 11 bases separating them. The CDR3 sequence is 13 residues long. Per the germline V gene, CDR1 is MNHNS and CDR2 is SASEGT.

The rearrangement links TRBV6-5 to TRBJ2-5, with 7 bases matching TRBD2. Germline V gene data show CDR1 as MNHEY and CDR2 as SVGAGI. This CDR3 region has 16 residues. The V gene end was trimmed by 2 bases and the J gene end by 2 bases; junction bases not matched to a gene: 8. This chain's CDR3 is CASSYGGLAVQETQYF. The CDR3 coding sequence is TGTGCCAGCAGTTACGGCGGCCTAGCGGTGCAAGAGACCCAGTACTTC.

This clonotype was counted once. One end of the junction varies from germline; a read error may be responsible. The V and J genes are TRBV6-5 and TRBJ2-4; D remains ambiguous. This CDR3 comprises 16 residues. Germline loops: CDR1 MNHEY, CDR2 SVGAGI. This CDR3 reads CASSYSAAVATDTQYF. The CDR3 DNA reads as TGTGCCAGCAGTTACTCGGCGGCCGTCGCCACAGATACTCAGTATTTC.

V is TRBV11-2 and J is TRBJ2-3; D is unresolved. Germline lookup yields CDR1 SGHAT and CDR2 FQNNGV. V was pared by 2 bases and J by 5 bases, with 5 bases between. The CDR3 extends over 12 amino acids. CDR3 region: CASSLLGDTQYF. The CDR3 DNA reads TGTGCCAGCAGCTTATTGGGAGATACGCAGTATTTT.

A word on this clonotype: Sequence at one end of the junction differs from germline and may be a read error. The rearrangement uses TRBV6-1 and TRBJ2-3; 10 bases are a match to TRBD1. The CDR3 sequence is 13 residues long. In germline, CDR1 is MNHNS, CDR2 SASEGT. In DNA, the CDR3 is TGTGCCAGCAGGACAGGGGGCACAGACACTCAGTACTTT. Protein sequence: CASRTGGTDTQYF.

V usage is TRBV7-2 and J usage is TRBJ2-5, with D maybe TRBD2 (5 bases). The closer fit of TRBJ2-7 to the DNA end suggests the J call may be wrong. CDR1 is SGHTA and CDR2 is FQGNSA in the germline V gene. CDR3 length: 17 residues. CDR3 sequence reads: CASSLVAGTPDFYEQYF. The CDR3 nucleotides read TGTGCCAGCAGCTTAGTCGCGGGCACACCCGATTTCTACGAGCAGTACTTC.

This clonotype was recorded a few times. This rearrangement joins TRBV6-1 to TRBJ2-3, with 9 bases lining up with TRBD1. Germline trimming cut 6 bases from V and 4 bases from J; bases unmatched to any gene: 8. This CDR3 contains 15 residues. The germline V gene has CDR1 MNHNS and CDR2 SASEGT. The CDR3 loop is CASSRTGGLSDTQYF. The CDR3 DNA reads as TGTGCCAGCAGCAGAACAGGGGGCCTCTCAGATACGCAGTATTTT.

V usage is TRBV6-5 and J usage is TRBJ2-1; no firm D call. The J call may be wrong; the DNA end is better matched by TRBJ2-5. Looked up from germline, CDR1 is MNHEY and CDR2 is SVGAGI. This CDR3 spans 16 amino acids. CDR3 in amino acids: CASSYSGFSAVETQYF. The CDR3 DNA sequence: TGTGCCAGCAGTTACTCGGGATTCAGCGCCGTAGAGACCCAGTACTTC.